A selection of T cell receptor beta chains follows, all from one sample in a study of post-analysis software for immune sequencing data. Via MiXCR, TCRdb re-called the PCR reads, giving one row per CDR3 protein. The data show roughly 700,000 distinct CDR3 sequences, around 27% seen once. The source material was blood. These receptors originate from a girl aged 5 to 17 with multiple sclerosis. CDR3s include the opening cysteine and the closing phenylalanine or tryptophan. Each record gives: D gene, V gene, clone size, J gene, CDR3 protein, CDR3 DNA. D genes are given only for firm matches. The listing skips clone size in some rows; elsewhere it reads once, few, many or a size class.

>TRBD1|TRBV29-1|many|TRBJ1-2
CSADTDRGGYGYTF
TGCAGCGCCGACACCGACAGGGGCGGCTATGGCTACACCTTC
>.|TRBV9|few|TRBJ2-1
CASTPRDTGYNEQFF
TGTGCCAGCACCCCCAGGGATACGGGTTACAATGAGCAGTTCTTC
>TRBD2|TRBV4-1|many|TRBJ2-5
CASSRIPPSGLQETQYF
TGCGCCAGCAGCCGGATCCCCCCTAGCGGACTCCAAGAGACCCAGTACTTC
>.|TRBV5-1|.|TRBJ2-3
CASSHNGQNTDTQYF
TGCGCCAGCAGCCACAACGGACAGAACACAGATACGCAGTATTTT
>.|TRBV7-9|.|TRBJ2-2
CASSLPLGRNTGELFF
TGTGCCAGCAGCTTACCTCTCGGCAGGAACACCGGGGAGCTGTTTTTT
>TRBD2|TRBV29-1|few|TRBJ2-1
CSVEDLSGIDVNEQFF
TGCAGCGTTGAAGATCTGAGCGGGATAGACGTCAATGAGCAGTTCTTC
>.|TRBV12-3/TRBV12-4|.|TRBJ2-1
CASSLGPQGGANEQFF
TGTGCCAGCAGTTTGGGCCCGCAGGGGGGGGCCAATGAGCAGTTCTTC
>TRBD1|TRBV6-5|few|TRBJ1-6
CASSLSGTGSSPLHF
TGTGCCAGCTCCCTCTCCGGGACAGGCTCTTCACCCCTCCACTTT
>.|TRBV7-2|many|TRBJ2-7
CASSFLGSTYEQYF
TGTGCCAGCAGCTTCCTGGGTAGTACCTACGAGCAGTACTTC
>TRBD1|TRBV20-1|.|TRBJ2-7
CSALGTVSSYEQYF
TGCAGTGCTCTCGGGACAGTGAGCTCCTACGAGCAGTACTTC
>TRBD2|TRBV5-1|once|TRBJ2-1
CASSLSAGVTDNEQFF
TGCGCCAGCAGCTTGAGCGCGGGGGTCACCGACAATGAGCAGTTCTTC
>TRBD1|TRBV10-2|.|TRBJ1-1
CASRGTGDIGGTEAFF
TGCGCCAGCAGAGGAACAGGGGATATTGGGGGCACTGAAGCTTTCTTT
>.|TRBV6-5|many|TRBJ2-1
CASSYGGGLEQFF
TGTGCCAGCAGTTACGGAGGCGGGCTTGAGCAGTTCTTC
>.|TRBV11-2|few|TRBJ2-4
CASSWMRAKNIQYF
TGTGCCAGCTCCTGGATGAGGGCCAAAAACATTCAGTACTTC
>.|TRBV21-1|.|TRBJ2-7
CASSKTPLETQSYEQYF
TGTGCCAGCAGCAAAACCCCTCTAGAAACTCAATCCTACGAGCAGTACTTC
>.|TRBV29-1|few|TRBJ1-5
CSVRDSPNQPQHF
TGCAGCGTTAGGGACTCTCCGAATCAGCCCCAGCATTTT
>TRBD1|TRBV20-1|.|TRBJ2-7
CSAISGTGVTYEQYF
TGCAGTGCAATCTCCGGGACAGGGGTAACCTACGAGCAGTACTTC
>.|TRBV12-3/TRBV12-4|.|TRBJ1-5
CASSPKDRTNQPQHF
TGTGCCAGCAGTCCCAAGGACCGTACCAATCAGCCCCAGCATTTT
>.|TRBV2|.|TRBJ1-2
CASRELGAHGYTF
TGTGCCAGCAGGGAGCTGGGGGCGCATGGCTACACCTTC
>.|TRBV5-1|.|TRBJ1-1
CATREGNTEAFF
TGCGCCACCCGGGAAGGGAACACTGAAGCTTTCTTT
>.|TRBV18|.|TRBJ1-1
CASSPRSAGREMNTEAFF
TGTGCCAGCTCCCCCAGGTCGGCAGGGAGAGAAATGAACACTGAAGCTTTCTTT
>TRBD2|TRBV7-2|once|TRBJ2-3
CASSFLLAGGRSDTQYF
TGTGCCAGCAGTTTCCTCCTAGCGGGGGGGCGTTCGGATACGCAGTATTTT
>.|TRBV5-1|few|TRBJ2-7
CASSLAFREQYF
TGCGCCAGCAGCTTGGCCTTCCGTGAGCAGTACTTC
>.|TRBV12-3/TRBV12-4|.|TRBJ2-2
CASVESGSNTGELFF
TGTGCCAGCGTGGAAAGCGGATCGAACACCGGGGAGCTGTTTTTT
>.|TRBV20-1|.|TRBJ2-7
CSARDARAVYEQYF
TGCAGTGCTAGAGATGCCAGGGCTGTCTACGAGCAGTACTTC
>.|TRBV7-8|.|TRBJ1-1
CASSLTPGGFTEAFF
TGTGCCAGCAGCTTGACGCCAGGAGGGTTCACTGAAGCTTTCTTT
>.|TRBV29-1|few|TRBJ1-1
CSVGPFRRNTEAFF
TGCAGCGTTGGCCCTTTCCGCAGGAACACTGAAGCTTTCTTT
>.|TRBV5-1|.|TRBJ1-4
CASSLDARAGDEKLFF
TGCGCCAGCAGCTTGGATGCCAGGGCCGGTGATGAAAAACTGTTTTTT
>TRBD1|TRBV28|.|TRBJ2-5
CASSQRAGGETQYF
TGTGCCAGCAGTCAAAGGGCAGGGGGAGAGACCCAGTACTTC
>.|TRBV6-6|few|TRBJ1-1
CASTSPPPGGTEAFF
TGTGCCAGCACCTCACCCCCCCCCGGGGGAACTGAAGCTTTCTTT
>.|TRBV4-2|few|TRBJ2-3
CASSQAPFRHTDTQYF
TGTGCCAGCAGTCAAGCCCCTTTCCGGCACACAGATACGCAGTATTTT
>.|TRBV4-3|.|TRBJ2-1
CASSPRGPSYNEQFF
TGCGCCAGCAGCCCCCGGGGACCATCGTACAATGAGCAGTTCTTC
>.|TRBV10-3|.|TRBJ1-2
CAISDGGRVGYGYTF
TGTGCCATCAGTGACGGAGGCAGGGTGGGCTATGGCTACACCTTC
>.|TRBV7-2|.|TRBJ2-3
CASNLRLDTQYF
TGTGCCAGCAACCTACGGCTAGATACGCAGTATTTT
>.|TRBV7-9|.|TRBJ1-4
CASSLGSGPGNEKLFF
TGTGCCAGCAGCTTAGGCTCAGGACCGGGTAATGAAAAACTGTTTTTT
>.|TRBV7-7|.|TRBJ2-5
CASSLIGGPGVSQETQYF
TGTGCCAGCAGCCTTATTGGCGGACCCGGGGTTAGTCAAGAGACCCAGTACTTC
>TRBD1|TRBV12-3/TRBV12-4|.|TRBJ1-5
CASSLTGEVQPQHF
TGTGCCAGCAGTCTTACAGGGGAGGTGCAGCCCCAGCATTTT
>.|TRBV11-2|.|TRBJ2-1
CASSLGGPGGSYNEQFF
TGTGCCAGCAGCTTAGGGGGCCCGGGCGGTTCCTACAATGAGCAGTTCTTC
>.|TRBV5-1|few|TRBJ2-1
CASSLGVSYQFF
TGCGCCAGCAGCTTGGGGGTCAGCTATCAGTTCTTC
>.|TRBV3-1|few|TRBJ1-1
CASGAAGAEAFF
TGTGCCAGCGGAGCTGCTGGGGCGGAAGCTTTCTTT
>TRBD1|TRBV6-1|.|TRBJ2-2
CASSFRDRPHGELFF
TGTGCCAGCAGTTTTCGGGACAGACCTCACGGGGAGCTGTTTTTT
>.|TRBV3-1|few|TRBJ2-1
CASSRGGWSYNEQFF
TGTGCCAGCAGCCGAGGGGGATGGTCCTACAATGAGCAGTTCTTC
>TRBD1|TRBV5-4|.|TRBJ2-1
CANSRPEQGARRNEQFF
TGTGCCAACAGCCGACCAGAACAGGGGGCGCGAAGGAATGAGCAGTTCTTC